Shown below are 22 T cell receptor beta chains from a single sample sequenced in a study of CD8 T cells in Susac syndrome. The RNA input was roughly 0.45 to 1 ug, and it was reverse transcribed with random hexamers. Each CDR3 protein gets one entry after TCRdb re-called the immunoSEQ multiplex PCR reads with MiXCR. The data show hundreds of thousands of distinct CDR3 sequences, around 91% seen once. The sample comprised CD8+ T cells from PBMCs. These receptor sequences come from a human donor with multiple sclerosis.

The genes are TRBV7-9 and TRBJ1-4, with D uncertain. The CDR3 extends over 13 amino acids. Germline values: CDR1 SEHNR, CDR2 FQNEAQ (reference sequence). V was clipped by 5 bases and J by 10 bases, with 14 bases between them. The CDR3 loop is CASSQGPGGKLFF. In DNA, the CDR3 is TGTGCCAGCAGCCAAGGACCGGGAGGAAAACTGTTTTTT.

V and J are TRBV9 and TRBJ2-1, with TRBD2 matching over 11 bases. V trimming: 2 bases; J trimming: 8 bases; junction bases outside the gene matches: 6. The CDR3 spans 15 residues. Per germline, CDR1 SGDLS and CDR2 YYNGEE. CDR3 loop: CASSVSGGAGDEQFF. For the CDR3, the DNA is TGTGCCAGCAGCGTTAGCGGGGGGGCTGGTGATGAGCAGTTCTTC.

The V and J genes are TRBV29-1 and TRBJ2-3; D might be TRBD1 or TRBD2, each matching 6 bases. Trimming left V 0 bases short and J 2 bases short, with 12 bases between. In germline, CDR1 is SQVTM, CDR2 ANQGSEA. The CDR3 sequence is 15 residues long. CDR3 sequence (DNA): TGCAGCGTTGAAGATCGATCGGGGGCCACAGATACGCAGTATTTT. This translates into CSVEDRSGATDTQYF.

This clonotype was seen once. The chain combines TRBV27 with TRBJ2-3, with a tentative D call TRBD2 (6 bases). Germline V gene data show CDR1 as MNHEY and CDR2 as SMNVEV (reference sequence). Trimming removed 4 bases from V and 0 bases from J, with 14 bases in between. This CDR3 is 16 amino acids long. In nucleotides, the CDR3 is TGTGCCAGCAGTTGGAGTACGGGACTTAGCACAGATACGCAGTATTTT. This codes for CASSWSTGLSTDTQYF.

The chain has TRBV30 and TRBJ1-4; D unresolved. The length of the CDR3 is 12 residues. Germline lookup yields CDR1 GTSNPN and CDR2 SVGIG (reference sequence). V was clipped by 0 bases and J by 8 bases, with 7 bases between them. In DNA form, the CDR3 reads TGTGCCTGGAGTGTAATAGGAGAAAAACTGTTTTTT. As protein: CAWSVIGEKLFF.

The V call is TRBV6-5, the J call TRBJ1-2; 8 bases align to TRBD1. Germline V gives CDR1 MNHEY, CDR2 SVGAGI. J lost 8 bases, V lost 7 bases, and 9 bases had no gene match. The CDR3 totals 13 residues. The CDR3 reads CASTGQGMEGYTF. The CDR3 region has the DNA TGTGCCAGCACCGGACAGGGAATGGAAGGCTACACCTTC.

The V and J genes are TRBV6-4 and TRBJ2-3; 8 positions agree with TRBD2. CDR3 length equals 16 residues. Germline CDR1 and CDR2: MRHNA and SNTAGT. Trimming cost V 2 bases and J 5 bases; bases outside gene matches: 9. CDR3 in DNA: TGTGCCAGCAGTGACGGCGGGGGGTCTGGTATAGATACGCAGTATTTT. Its protein is CASSDGGGSGIDTQYF.

The chain joins TRBV20-1 to TRBJ2-1, with a tentative D call TRBD2 (5 bases). The CDR3 is 14 residues long. V was clipped by 6 bases and J by 4 bases, with 16 bases between them. CDR1 is DFQATT, CDR2 SNEGSKA, per germline (reference sequence). DNA for the CDR3: TGCAGTGCCCTCCAGACCGGGAAATACAATGAGCAGTTCTTC. Its translation is CSALQTGKYNEQFF.

The rearrangement links TRBV29-1 to TRBJ2-7, with TRBD1 identical over 10 bases. Germline lookup yields CDR1 SQVTM and CDR2 ANQGSEA. There are 13 residues in the CDR3. The J segment lost 6 bases and the V segment lost 6 bases, leaving 8 bases of the junction unmatched. CDR3 amino acids: CSVGTGDNSEQYF. The CDR3, as DNA: TGCAGCGTAGGGACAGGGGATAACAGCGAGCAGTACTTC.

The J gene is TRBJ1-1, the V gene TRBV9, with 12 bases matching TRBD1. Per germline, CDR1 SGDLS and CDR2 YYNGEE. There are 16 residues in the CDR3. V lost 2 bases and J lost 4; bases outside the gene matches: 6. The CDR3 DNA reads TGTGCCAGCAGCGTCGGGACAGGGGGCGCGACCACTGAAGCTTTCTTT. This gives the protein CASSVGTGGATTEAFF.

V usage is TRBV29-1 and J usage is TRBJ1-2; 9 bases are shared with TRBD1. The CDR3 runs to 15 residues. Trimming at V came to 1 base and at J to 0 bases, leaving 3 bases not matched to a gene. Germline CDR1 reads SQVTM; CDR2 reads ANQGSEA. As DNA, the CDR3 is TGCAGCGTTGAAGGGACAGGGGAAGCTAACTATGGCTACACCTTC. Its protein product is CSVEGTGEANYGYTF.

The chain is built from TRBV15 and TRBJ1-2; D not certain. Trimming pared 0 bases from V and 4 bases from J, leaving 15 bases between. The germline gives CDR1 LNHNV, CDR2 YYDKDF (reference sequence). This CDR3 is built from 16 residues. CDR3 DNA sequence: TGTGCCACCAGCAGAGACCCTGGCGGGAGTAGCTATGGCTACACCTTC. It codes for CATSRDPGGSSYGYTF.

This clonotype was observed once. V and J are TRBV20-1 and TRBJ2-7, with D perhaps matching TRBD1 or TRBD2 (5 bases each). This CDR3 comprises 13 residues. V shed 0 bases and J shed 1 base, with 7 bases lying between them. CDR1 and CDR2 from the germline V gene are DFQATT and SNEGSKA (reference sequence). This CDR3 is CSARDEGSYEQYF. CDR3 coding DNA: TGCAGTGCTAGAGATGAGGGGTCCTACGAGCAGTACTTC.

V usage is TRBV4-3 and J usage is TRBJ2-6, with D maybe TRBD2 (6 bases). The CDR3 is 18 amino acids. V was trimmed by 2 bases and J by 6 bases, leaving 20 bases between them. Per the germline V gene, CDR1 is LGHNA and CDR2 is YSLEER. CDR3 sequence reads: CASSQLLKRGGEANVLTF. The CDR3 DNA sequence: TGCGCCAGCAGCCAACTCCTTAAAAGGGGAGGTGAGGCCAACGTCCTGACTTTC.

Worth noting for this clonotype: Relative to the germline gene, one junction end is altered; a read error may explain this. The genes are TRBV6-2 or TRBV6-3 and TRBJ2-1; D assignment may be TRBD1 or TRBD2 (5 bases each). The CDR3 length is 16 residues. The germline V gene encodes CDR1 MNHEY and CDR2 SVGEGT. DNA for the CDR3: TGTGCCAGCAGTAATCGGGATGACAGCATCTACGATGAGCAGTTCTTC. Translated: CASSNRDDSIYDEQFF.

The chain combines TRBV2 with TRBJ1-1; D is undetermined. Germline V gene lookup returns CDR1 SNHLY and CDR2 FYNNEI. This CDR3 comprises 13 residues. V shed 3 bases and J shed 5 bases, with 10 bases lying between them. The CDR3 region is CASSDYGDTEAFF. The CDR3 DNA reads as TGTGCCAGCAGTGACTATGGAGATACTGAAGCTTTCTTT. The full variable domain, completed using reference TRBV2 and TRBJ1-1, is EPEVTQTPSHQVTQMGQEVILRCVPISNHLYFYWYRQILGQKVEFLVSFYNNEISEKSEIFDDQFSVERPDGSNFTLKIRSTKLEDSAMYFCASSDYGDTEAFFGQGTRLTVV.

This clonotype was counted a single time. CDR3 DNA: TGCGCCAGCAGCTTGGGGCCGCAGGGGGCGCAATCAGATGAGCAGTTCTTC. It is translated as CASSLGPQGAQSDEQFF. The chain uses TRBV5-1 and TRBJ2-1; 8 bases agree with TRBD1. Germline V gives CDR1 SGHRS, CDR2 YFSETQ. The ends lost 0 bases at V and 8 bases at J; junction bases unmatched: 13. This CDR3 contains 17 residues.

This clonotype was picked up one time. The gene calls are TRBV30 and TRBJ2-7, with D perhaps given as TRBD1 or TRBD2 (5 bases each). V gave up 3 bases and J gave up 3 bases, with 12 bases separating them. The CDR3 loop spans 13 amino acids. Germline loops: CDR1 GTSNPN, CDR2 SVGIG (reference sequence). CDR3 sequence (DNA): TGTGCCTGGAGCGCCGGGACGCACTACGAGCAGTACTTC. Its translation: CAWSAGTHYEQYF.

This clonotype was seen a few times. J is TRBJ2-4 and V is TRBV27; TRBD1 matches at 7 bases. Germline V gene data show CDR1 as MNHEY and CDR2 as SMNVEV (reference sequence). V shed 8 bases, J shed 7 bases, and the junction held 5 bases outside the gene matches. The length of the CDR3 is 12 residues. The CDR3 DNA sequence: TGTGCCAGCGCCAAACAGGGGAACATTCAGTACTTC. It specifies CASAKQGNIQYF.

The chain joins TRBV5-6 to TRBJ2-1; D gene ambiguous. The CDR3 totals 16 residues. Germline loops: CDR1 SGHDT, CDR2 YYEEEE. Trimming shortened V by 2 bases and J by 0 bases, and 12 bases separated the two germline ends. DNA for the CDR3: TGTGCCAGCAGCTTAGAGTACTGGGGCTCCTACAATGAGCAGTTCTTC. Its translation: CASSLEYWGSYNEQFF.

The rearrangement joins TRBV12-3 or TRBV12-4 to TRBJ2-5; 10 bases align to TRBD1. Trimming at V came to 4 bases and at J to 5 bases, leaving 4 bases not matched to a gene. This CDR3 comprises 14 residues. CDR3 sequence reads: CASSSTGGYETQYF. CDR3 nucleotides: TGTGCCAGCAGTTCGACAGGGGGCTACGAGACCCAGTACTTC.

V and J are TRBV20-1 and TRBJ2-5, with TRBD2 identical over 13 bases. After removal of 0 bases from V and 5 bases from J, the junction contained 3 bases not matched to a gene. The length of the CDR3 is 15 residues. Per the germline V gene, CDR1 is DFQATT and CDR2 is SNEGSKA (reference sequence). The CDR3 is CSARELAGGWETQYF. CDR3 nucleotide sequence: TGCAGTGCTAGAGAACTAGCGGGAGGGTGGGAGACCCAGTACTTC.